The clone carrying this T cell receptor (beta chain) was detected ten times or more. Its antigen is not known. The data were taken from a study of tumor and adjacent non-tumor tissue in lung cancer. Turning to the study itself: The cohort had around twelve adenocarcinoma, a couple of squamous cell and 1 small cell patients. On average, productive TCRbeta reads reached some 4.4 million per sample.

No cell sorting was done before RNA was extracted from the tissue. This non-tumor lung sample came from over 3 cm beyond the tumor edge. Chemotherapy-naive patients with new lung cancer underwent thoracic surgery in China, August–November 2014. Study results and caveats: Top 100 clones took a larger repertoire share in normal lung.

The library came from three nested PCR rounds adapted from ARM-PCR protocols. TCRdb itself ran the multiplex PCR reads through MiXCR, one entry per CDR3 protein. In the table there are about 98,000 distinct CDR3 sequences, 80% of which are singletons. The source material was distant non-tumor lung tissue. This TCR derives from a man between 60 and 75 years old with small cell lung cancer.

Here the CDR3 reads CAWSQMAGHQPQHF. CDR3 DNA: TGTGCCTGGAGTCAGATGGCAGGGCATCAGCCCCAGCATTTT. The chain employs TRBV30 and TRBJ1-5, with D perhaps TRBD1 (5 bases). Trimming removed 2 bases from V and 5 bases from J, with 13 bases in between. The germline V gene has CDR1 GTSNPN and CDR2 SVGIG (reference sequence). The CDR3 is 14 amino acids.